This TCR beta chain came from a study of naive and memory T cell subsets. Alpha and beta libraries were amplified separately from the second PCR onward. CD45RA-CD27- cells were effector memory; CD45RA+CD27- cells were EMRA. This clonotype occurred a few times. The CDR3 extends over 16 amino acids. Germline CDR1 reads LGHNA; CDR2 reads YSLEER. V trimming: 3 bases; J trimming: 6 bases; junction bases outside the gene matches: 10. The beta constant-region primer was an equimolar mix of two oligonucleotides covering TRBC1 and TRBC2. Ligated cDNA was amplified by four rounds of PCR with nested alpha and beta constant-region primers and SP2. An oligonucleotide with the SP2 primer and a 12-nucleotide UMI was ligated to the cDNA 3' end. TCRdb used MiXCR to reprocess the UMI-ligation and nested PCR reads, holding one entry per CDR3 protein. Of several thousand distinct CDR3 sequences in the sample, 5.2% were seen once.

This sequence originates from a human donor in good health. This chain joins TRBV4-3 and TRBJ2-2; 7 nucleotides line up with TRBD2. The sample consisted of effector memory CD8+ T cells from blood. Subset defined: effector memory, CD45RA- CD27-. This chain's CDR3 is CASSQDLGGSAGELFF. As DNA, the CDR3 is TGCGCCAGCAGCCAGGACCTGGGCGGGAGTGCCGGGGAGCTGTTTTTT.